The following is a TCR beta chain sequence with its context. Its cognate antigen is unknown. The sample originates from a study of PD-1 blockade in mismatch repair-deficient tumors. Study in general: Patients had 12 mismatch repair-deficient cancer types, all previously treated and progressing. Study-wide points: Tumor-resident clones, often absent from pretreatment blood, expanded after pembrolizumab and then contracted.

Assay: immunoSEQ multiplex PCR; the TCRdb copy retains only in-frame clones and omits some. Of 80,000 to 100,000 clones listed, over 70% were seen once; the top ten hold just over 2.5%. The V end lost 8 bases, the J end lost 6 bases, and 10 bases lay between the germline ends. The CDR3 extends over 12 amino acids. Germline V gene sequence: CDR1 SEHNR, CDR2 FQNEAQ (reference sequence). Every patient had mismatch repair deficiency by PCR or immunohistochemistry. The TCR-sequenced patients were a few responders to pembrolizumab. The gene calls are TRBV7-9 and TRBJ2-2; a weak D match, TRBD1 (5 bases). Sequences were derived from peripheral blood, sampled 12 weeks after starting pembrolizumab. The source is an adult with mismatch repair-deficient cancer. The DNA for the CDR3 is TGTGCCAGCCAGGGTTATGCCGGGGAGCTGTTTTTT. Translated: CASQGYAGELFF.